One sample yielded the 2 T cell receptor beta chains listed below, sequenced in a study of blood T cell repertoires in COVID-19 (dated by TCRdb to the early 2020s). Libraries were made using the immunoSEQ multiplex PCR assay. The table comes from immuneACCESS by way of TCRdb, which keeps in-frame sequences with V and J called. Part of the clones is missing from these tables; in studies checked, under half for an unresolved V gene and the rest for unknown reasons. Within this sample are approximately 350,000 clones, with about nine tenths of them counted one time only. Roughly 6.6% of the sample belongs to the ten largest clones. Material: peripheral blood. These receptors originate from a woman between 70 and 85 years old with COVID-19, enrolled during active disease.

V usage is TRBV6-2 or TRBV6-3 and J usage is TRBJ2-7, with D possibly being TRBD1 (5 bases). CDR3 length: 15 residues. CDR1 is MNHEY and CDR2 is SVGEGT in the germline V gene. Trimming shortened V by 1 base and J by 3 bases, and 13 bases separated the two germline ends. The CDR3 bases are TGTGCCAGCAGTTACTGGGCAGGGTCGGACTACGAGCAGTACTTC. Residues: CASSYWAGSDYEQYF.

This chain uses TRBV3-1 (or the pseudogene TRBV3-2) with TRBJ1-2, with 7 bases fitting TRBD1. The V gene's germline CDR1 is LGHDT and CDR2 YNNKEL (reference sequence). CDR3 length: 15 amino acids. With 6 bases clipped from V and 4 bases from J, the junction kept 11 bases outside the gene matches. The DNA of the CDR3 is TGTGCCAGCAGTCCCGGGACAGCGAACATCTATGGCTACACCTTC. Translated: CASSPGTANIYGYTF.